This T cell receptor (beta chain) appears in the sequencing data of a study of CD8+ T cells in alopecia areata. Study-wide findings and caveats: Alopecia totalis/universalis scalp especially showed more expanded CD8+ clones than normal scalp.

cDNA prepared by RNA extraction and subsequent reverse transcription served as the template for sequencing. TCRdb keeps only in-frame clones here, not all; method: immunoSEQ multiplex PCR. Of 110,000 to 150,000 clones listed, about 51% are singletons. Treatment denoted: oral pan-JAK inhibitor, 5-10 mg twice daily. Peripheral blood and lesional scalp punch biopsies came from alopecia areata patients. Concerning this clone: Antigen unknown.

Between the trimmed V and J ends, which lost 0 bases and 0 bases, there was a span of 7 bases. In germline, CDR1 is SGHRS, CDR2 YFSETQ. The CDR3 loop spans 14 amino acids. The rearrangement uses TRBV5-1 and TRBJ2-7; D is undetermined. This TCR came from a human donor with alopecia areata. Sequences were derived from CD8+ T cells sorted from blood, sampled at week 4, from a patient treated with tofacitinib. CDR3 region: CASSLAGTSYEQYF. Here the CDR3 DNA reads TGCGCCAGCAGCTTGGCCGGCACCTCCTACGAGCAGTACTTC.